These T cell receptor beta chains were read from a single sample in a study of identical twins. TCRdb used MiXCR to reprocess the 5' RACE reads, holding one entry per CDR3 protein. The data show around 470,000 distinct CDR3 sequences, more than 13% seen once. These data were likewise used in another study, on yellow fever vaccine responses in identical twins.

The sample consisted of CD4+ T cells sorted from blood. These TCRs come from a woman aged 18 to 35 in good health. Each CDR3 is given with its conserved first and last residue. The size field is filled for only some rows; it gives once, few, many or a size class.

size	V	length	J	CDR3
-	TRBV3-1	12	TRBJ2-7	CASSPREYEQYF
-	TRBV5-5	15	TRBJ2-2	CASSQGQGNTGELFF
-	TRBV6-6	13	TRBJ2-2	CASNEHLTGELFF
-	TRBV7-2	14	TRBJ2-1	CASSLRREDNEQFF
-	TRBV3-1	16	TRBJ2-5	CASSRSASQGTETQYF
-	TRBV12-3/TRBV12-4	14	TRBJ1-1	CASSFGDRITEAFF
-	TRBV7-2	15	TRBJ2-7	CASSLVRASGYEQYF
-	TRBV5-1	17	TRBJ2-2	CARTLTWRHRNTGELFF
few	TRBV5-1	15	TRBJ2-6	CASSADRARANVLTF
few	TRBV4-2	16	TRBJ1-5	CASSQDWDRSNQPQHF
few	TRBV6-1	16	TRBJ2-7	CASRPGGSGRIYEQYF
-	TRBV7-2	15	TRBJ2-3	CASSPMGQGADTQYF
-	TRBV27	14	TRBJ2-4	CASTPAGAKNIQYF
many	TRBV29-1	11	TRBJ1-2	CSGDLNYGYTF
-	TRBV7-9	14	TRBJ1-6	CASTSGLNNSPLHF
-	TRBV20-1	14	TRBJ2-3	CSARSAGSTDTQYF
-	TRBV5-1	15	TRBJ2-3	CASSPGLADTDTQYF
-	TRBV23-1	16	TRBJ2-3	CASSQEGQIGADTQYF
few	TRBV7-9	16	TRBJ2-1	CASSFPKRSSYNEQFF
few	TRBV15	11	TRBJ2-1	CATSRDLEQFF
few	TRBV6-1	15	TRBJ2-7	CASRPGPTESYEQYF
-	TRBV6-2/TRBV6-3	14	TRBJ2-2	CASSKDLATGELFF
few	TRBV12-3/TRBV12-4	15	TRBJ1-1	CASARFGQGNTEAFF
-	TRBV5-5	12	TRBJ2-1	CASGPGLGEQFF
many	TRBV11-2	18	TRBJ2-2	CASSPRGLSGFNTGELFF
-	TRBV20-1	14	TRBJ2-1	CSARSPGQGNEQFF
-	TRBV5-1	13	TRBJ2-5	CASSLDDVETQYF
-	TRBV11-3	16	TRBJ2-2	CASSFTGGAGTGELFF
few	TRBV28	15	TRBJ2-1	CASSLSRGLINEQFF
few	TRBV10-3	12	TRBJ1-1	CAISDKPGEAFF
-	TRBV7-2	15	TRBJ1-4	CASSSPRGRLEKLFF
many	TRBV3-1	15	TRBJ2-1	CASSLLAGSYNEQFF
-	TRBV12-3/TRBV12-4	15	TRBJ1-4	CASSVYRTRNEKLFF
-	TRBV10-1	14	TRBJ2-2	CASSDRTDTGELFF
few	TRBV11-2	14	TRBJ2-1	CASSQGLLYNEQFF
-	TRBV5-6	18	TRBJ2-6	CASRRPGSGGYGANVLTF
few	TRBV2	15	TRBJ2-1	CASTYETSGSHEQFF
many	TRBV12-3/TRBV12-4	13	TRBJ2-7	CASSLGGPYEQYF
-	TRBV27	15	TRBJ2-2	CASSLSVLGTGELFF
few	TRBV29-1	15	TRBJ2-5	CSATGTGGVWETQYF
few	TRBV7-9	16	TRBJ1-1	CASSTPGGRQVTEAFF
-	TRBV19	14	TRBJ2-3	CASRDIGATDTQYF